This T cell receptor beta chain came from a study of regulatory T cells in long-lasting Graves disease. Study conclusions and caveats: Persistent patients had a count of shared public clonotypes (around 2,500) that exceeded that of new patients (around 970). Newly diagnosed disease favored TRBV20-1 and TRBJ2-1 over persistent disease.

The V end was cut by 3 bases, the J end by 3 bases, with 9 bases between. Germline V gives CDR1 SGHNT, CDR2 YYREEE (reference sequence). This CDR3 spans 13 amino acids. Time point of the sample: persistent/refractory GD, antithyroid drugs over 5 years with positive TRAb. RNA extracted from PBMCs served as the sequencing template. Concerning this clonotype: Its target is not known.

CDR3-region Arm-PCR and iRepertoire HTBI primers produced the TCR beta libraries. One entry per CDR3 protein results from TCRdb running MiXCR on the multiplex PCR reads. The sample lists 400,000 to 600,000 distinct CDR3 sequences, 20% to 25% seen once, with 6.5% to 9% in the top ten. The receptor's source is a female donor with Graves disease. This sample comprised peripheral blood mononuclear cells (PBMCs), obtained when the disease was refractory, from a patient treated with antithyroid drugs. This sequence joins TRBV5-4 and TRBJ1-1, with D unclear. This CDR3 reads CASSYKPDTEAFF. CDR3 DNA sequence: TGTGCCAGCAGCTACAAGCCGGACACTGAAGCTTTCTTT. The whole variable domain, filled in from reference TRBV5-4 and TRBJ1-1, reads ETGVTQSPTHLIKTRGQQVTLRCSSQSGHNTVSWYQQALGQGPQFIFQYYREEENGRGNFPPRFSGLQFPNYSSELNVNALELDDSALYLCASSYKPDTEAFFGQGTRLTVV.